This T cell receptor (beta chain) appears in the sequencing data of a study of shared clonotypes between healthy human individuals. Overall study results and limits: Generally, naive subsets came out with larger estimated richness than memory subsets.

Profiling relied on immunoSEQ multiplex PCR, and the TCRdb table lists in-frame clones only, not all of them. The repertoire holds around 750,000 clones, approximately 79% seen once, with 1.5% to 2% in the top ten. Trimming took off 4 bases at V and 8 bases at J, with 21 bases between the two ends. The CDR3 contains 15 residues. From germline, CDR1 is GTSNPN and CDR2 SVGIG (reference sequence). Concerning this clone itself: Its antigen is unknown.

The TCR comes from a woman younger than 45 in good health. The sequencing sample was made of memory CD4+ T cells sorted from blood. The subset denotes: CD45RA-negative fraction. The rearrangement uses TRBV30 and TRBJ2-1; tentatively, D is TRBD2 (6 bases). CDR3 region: CAWKPGLPHGDEQFF. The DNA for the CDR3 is TGTGCCTGGAAGCCGGGACTTCCCCATGGTGATGAGCAGTTCTTC.